The present entry profiles one TCR beta chain with its context. Its cognate antigen has yet to be identified. The record has no base qualities; no much larger clone is one base away. This entry comes from a study of regulatory T cells in long-lasting Graves disease (dated by TCRdb to the early 2020s). Background for the entire study: In the newly diagnosed Graves' disease group, patients had been taking antithyroid drugs for less than 3 months. TCR sequencing covered 13 persistent and around 20 newly diagnosed Graves' disease patients, some 33 samples in total. Peripheral blood TCR sequencing and RNA sequencing compared persistent Graves' disease patients with newly diagnosed Graves' disease patients. The study took place in China and was registered as a clinical trial.

The label giving this sample's time point can be read as: newly diagnosed GD, antithyroid drugs for less than 3 months. For both TCR sequencing and RNA sequencing, RNA was extracted from PBMCs using TRIzol. Graves' disease was diagnosed according to American Thyroid Association guidelines. Patients were recruited from an endocrinology department in Xi'an, China. Each patient gave 9 to 10 milliliters of peripheral blood, collected in an EDTA anticoagulant tube. Ficoll Paque Plus density gradient separation was used to isolate PBMCs, and no further T cell sorting was performed. RNA quality was checked with an Agilent 2100 Bioanalyzer and agarose gel, and concentration with a NanoDrop 2000. The V end loses 0 bases and the J end loses 1 base, and a stretch of 12 bases separates them. CDR1 SGDLS and CDR2 YYNGEE are derived from the germline V gene. There are 16 amino acids in the CDR3, from cysteine to phenylalanine inclusive. Of the read, only the CDR3 DNA is kept; its 48 bases are in frame from base 1.

Overall study outcomes, separate from this receptor: The authors noted that the small sample size was a limitation that may lower accuracy. Only peripheral blood was studied, because thyroid tissue, the primary lesion, was inaccessible. Compared with newly diagnosed patients, persistent Graves' disease patients had lower TCR Shannon entropy and fewer highly expanded clones, which suggests clonal expansion. A larger number of public clonotypes was shared among persistent patients (approximately 2,600) than among newly diagnosed patients (more than 850). Sequencing and analysis were restricted to the TCR beta chain. Preferential use of TRBV28, TRBJ1-2 and TRBJ2-5 was observed in persistent disease, whereas TRBV20-1 and TRBJ2-1 were favored in newly diagnosed disease.

Libraries were built with multiplex PCR. The listed sequencing device is Illumina HiSeq 4000. TCR beta libraries were built with iRepertoire HTBI primers and Arm-PCR amplification of CDR3 regions. Gel purification was performed on PCR products prior to sequencing. The original methods were these. A total of fewer than 80 TRBV and approximately 13 TRBJ segments were identified across samples and were used for gene usage analysis of CDR3 amino acid clonotypes. COPE and FqMerger were used to merge the filtered high-quality paired reads into contigs. Contigs were aligned with BLAST to IMGT TRBV, TRBD and TRBJ reference genes, and CDR3 was defined per IMGT. Clonotypes above 0.1% frequency were classified as highly expanded clones. Shannon entropy was used to measure repertoire diversity, and the Gini coefficient was used to measure V-J evenness. Public clonotypes were defined as clonotypes shared by more than one individual. TCRdb reprocessed the public reads (quality trimming at Q25 with fastp, clone calling with MiXCR) and kept in-frame beta chains. Each record represents a unique CDR3 protein, reported with the most common genes and DNA among its rows. The V and J calls were determined by TCRdb, not by the authors. This sample holds 350,000 to 500,000 distinct CDR3 sequences; approximately 14% were observed only once. Approximately 19% of the sample lies in the top ten.

This sample also belongs to another study, concerning T cells in Graves' hyperthyroidism and ophthalmopathy. The second paper further reports: A patient counted as having stable Graves' hyperthyroidism if no progression to ophthalmopathy occurred over 18 months of follow-up. Hyperthyroidism patients were aged 18 to 65 years and newly diagnosed, with disease duration of less than 2 months. The study excluded patients with uncontrolled infections, other autoimmune diseases, pregnancy or lactation. Diagnoses relied on clinical symptoms, serum thyroxine and TRAb, thyroid ultrasound and orbital computed tomography. The TCR CDR3 was subjected to a first round of RT-PCR using the HTBI primer set and the Qiagen OneStep RT-PCR kit. Most expanded thyroid clonotypes (frequency above 0.001) were also detected in blood, a finding suggesting that blood repertoires may reflect thyroid immune responses. A 13 V-J signature model separated ophthalmopathy from stable hyperthyroidism, with approximately 86% sensitivity and about 81% specificity in cross-validation and 80%/75% in testing. In validation, the model predicted progression to ophthalmopathy a median of roughly 6.1 months before onset, with about 71% sensitivity and 72.22% specificity. TCR V-J signatures able to tell the groups apart were searched for in a discovery cohort of 100 or so patients, of whom 40 to 45 had Graves' ophthalmopathy and around 57 had stable Graves' hyperthyroidism. Prospective prediction of ophthalmopathy was tested in an independent validation cohort consisting of fewer than 20 hyperthyroidism patients and some 17 patients who later progressed to ophthalmopathy. For training and testing, the 100 or so patients in the discovery cohort were randomly divided in a 7:3 ratio. The study also compared thyroid tissue and blood T-cell repertoires from five or six Graves' hyperthyroidism patients. Once sampling was done, hyperthyroidism patients were given methimazole at a starting dose of 30 mg daily, whereas ophthalmopathy patients were given high-dose intravenous methylprednisolone. The libraries were constructed in a second round of multiplex PCR and then size-selected and purified. Sequencing of the libraries was done on an Illumina HiSeq2000 using paired-end 100 bp reads. SOAPnuke was used to process the raw data, with reads discarded if the reads contained adapters or uncalled bases, had a mean Phred below 15, or lacked an exact constant-primer or identifier match. COPE v1.2.5 was used to merge high-quality paired reads, and clonotypes were defined as unique nucleotide sequences. MiTCR v1.1 was used to align clonotypes to the IMGT TRBV, TRBD and TRBJ reference segments. The analysis included only V-J combinations with a frequency above 0.0001, which together covered 99% to 99.2% of the repertoires. A TCS score was defined as the ratio of F50 (clonal expansion) to E x V (chaos), with BLOSUM62-based TCRdist applied between CDR3 peptides within each V-J. Welch's t-statistics and random forest reduced roughly 500 V-J features to under 15, which were used in a naive Bayes classifier (R e1071). No statistical method was used to fix the sample size in advance, and group allocation was not hidden from the investigators. TCR Vbeta CDR3 sequencing of fewer than 150 peripheral blood samples (approximately 44 ophthalmopathy, about 80 hyperthyroidism and some 17 progressor patients) is reported in the paper.

This TCR was recovered from a woman aged 50 to 60 with Graves disease. Donor details come from another sample of the same person, matched by shared clones. The sequencing here drew on peripheral blood mononuclear cells (PBMCs), taken at new diagnosis, from a patient treated with antithyroid drugs. The chain is assembled from TRBV9 and TRBJ2-3; the D gene is possibly TRBD1 or TRBD2, with 5 bases matching each. The bases are TGTGCCAGCAGCGTAGGCAGGGAGTTTCGCACAGATACGCAGTATTTT. Its protein product is CASSVGREFRTDTQYF.